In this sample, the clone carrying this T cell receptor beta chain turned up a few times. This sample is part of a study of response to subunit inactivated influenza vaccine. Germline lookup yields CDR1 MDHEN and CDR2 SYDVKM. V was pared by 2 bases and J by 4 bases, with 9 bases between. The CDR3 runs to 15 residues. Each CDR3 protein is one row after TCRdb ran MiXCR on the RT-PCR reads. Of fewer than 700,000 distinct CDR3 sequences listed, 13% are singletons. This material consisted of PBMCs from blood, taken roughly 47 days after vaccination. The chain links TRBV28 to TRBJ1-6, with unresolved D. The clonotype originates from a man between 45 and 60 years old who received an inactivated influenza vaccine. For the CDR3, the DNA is TGTGCCAGCAGTTTACCGCGCGATTATAATTCACCCCTCCACTTT. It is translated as CASSLPRDYNSPLHF. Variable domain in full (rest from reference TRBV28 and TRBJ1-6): DVKVTQSSRYLVKRTGEKVFLECVQDMDHENMFWYRQDPGLGLRLIYFSYDVKMKEKGDIPEGYSVSREKKERFSLILESASTNQTSMYLCASSLPRDYNSPLHFGNGTRLTVT.